Given below is one TCR beta chain in context. Its antigen remains unknown. These data originate in a study of cytomegalovirus exposure and HLA in healthy donors. Donors consisted of healthy bone marrow donors. The PCR had 60 Vbeta and 13 Jbeta primers. Here immunoSEQ multiplex PCR was the method, and the copy in TCRdb shows in-frame clones only, minus some. The sample includes roughly 70,000 clones, 74% seen only once; the top ten take about an eighth. General study results and limits: A later analysis reportedly found that, within productive TCRs, an Asian-associated ancestry cluster had fewer N-insertions than the mean observed across the approximately 670 donors. The study put roughly 160 TCR beta chains on its list as cytomegalovirus-associated.

The sequenced material came from PBMCs. The TCR comes from a human donor in good health.

For the CDR3, the DNA is TGTGCCAGCAGAATACAATCCCTCTGGGAGCAGTACTTC. It is translated as CASRIQSLWEQYF. The chain is built from TRBV6-1 and TRBJ2-7, with D hard to call. CDR1 is MNHNS and CDR2 is SASEGT in the germline V gene. Trimming pared 6 bases from V and 7 bases from J, leaving 16 bases between. This CDR3 spans 13 amino acids.